Each of the 26 T cell receptor beta chains below was sequenced from the same sample in a study of glioma-infiltrating T cells. Amplification of TCR alpha and beta CDR3 regions from RNA used iRepertoire nested multiplex PCR. Via MiXCR, TCRdb re-called the multiplex PCR reads, giving one row per CDR3 protein. The data show 300,000 to 450,000 distinct CDR3 sequences, 41% seen once. Material: glioma tissue, nonneoplastic brain tissue, or PBMCs (not recorded which). The source of these receptors is a human donor with low-grade glioma or glioblastoma, undergoing nonglioma brain surgery, or in good health (not recorded which).

Concerning this clonotype: A much larger clonotype is one base distant, so this may be a read error. V gene TRBV28 combines with J gene TRBJ2-7; the match to TRBD2 covers 7 bases. The V and J ends lost 8 bases and 5 bases, in that order; junction bases with no gene match: 21. CDR1 and CDR2 from the germline V gene are MDHEN and SYDVKM. The CDR3 spans 17 residues. CDR3 sequence: CASLPRASGRVQDEQYF. The CDR3 region has the DNA TGTGCCAGCCTTCCAAGGGCTAGCGGCCGGGTACAGGACGAGCAGTACTTC.

This clonotype was counted many times. The chain recombines TRBV27 with TRBJ2-7; 9 bases line up with TRBD1. The V and J ends lost 4 bases and 5 bases, in that order; junction bases with no gene match: 3. The germline V gene has CDR1 MNHEY and CDR2 SMNVEV (reference sequence). The CDR3 spans 13 residues. Here the CDR3 DNA reads TGTGCCAGCAGTTGGGGGACAGGGAACGAGCAGTACTTC. It codes for CASSWGTGNEQYF.

The CDR3, as DNA: TGTGCCAGCAGTTTAGGCGGACAGGGGGCGAGGGAGACCCAGTACTTC. Translating it yields CASSLGGQGARETQYF. The chain joins TRBV28 to TRBJ2-5, with TRBD1 matching over 11 bases. Trimming removed 2 bases from V and 5 bases from J; junction bases left unmatched: 7. The V gene's germline CDR1 is MDHEN and CDR2 SYDVKM. The CDR3 contains 16 residues.

This clonotype turned up a few times. The chain carries TRBV12-3 or TRBV12-4 and TRBJ2-1; D is ambiguous. The CDR3 totals 13 residues. Trimming shortened V by 7 bases and J by 0 bases, and 7 bases separated the two germline ends. The CDR3 region is CASTRVSYNEQFF. CDR3 DNA: TGTGCCAGCACTCGAGTCTCCTACAATGAGCAGTTCTTC.

The V gene is TRBV20-1, the J gene TRBJ2-2; D ambiguous. The CDR3 runs to 18 residues. CDR1 and CDR2 (germline): DFQATT, SNEGSKA (reference sequence). The ends were cut back, 0 bases at V and 0 bases at J, with 17 bases in the middle. CDR3 sequence: CSARDASADKPNTGELFF. The CDR3 nucleotides read TGCAGTGCTAGAGATGCCTCGGCAGACAAACCGAACACCGGGGAGCTGTTTTTT.

DNA for the CDR3: TGCGCCAGCAGTCAGACAGGGGAATGGAACACTGAAGCTTTCTTT. This translates into CASSQTGEWNTEAFF. V usage is TRBV4-3 and J usage is TRBJ1-1; the match to TRBD1 covers 8 bases. Germline loops: CDR1 LGHNA, CDR2 YSLEER. V dropped 6 bases and J dropped 1; count of bases not matched to a gene: 7. This CDR3 spans 15 amino acids.

The table lists this clonotype with many counts. The genes are TRBV6-1 and TRBJ2-3, with TRBD1 matching 9 bases. The CDR3 runs to 17 residues. With V trimmed by 5 bases and J by 2 bases, 11 bases remained unmatched. Germline values: CDR1 MNHNS, CDR2 SASEGT. This CDR3 is CASSHPRTGEITDTQYF. The DNA of the CDR3 is TGTGCCAGCAGTCACCCTCGGACAGGGGAAATCACAGATACGCAGTATTTT.

The chain's CDR3 is CASSIASGTDTQYF. The DNA of the CDR3 is TGCGCCAGCAGCATTGCTAGCGGCACAGATACGCAGTATTTT. The chain links TRBV4-1 to TRBJ2-3; D may be TRBD2 (6 bases). Germline V gives CDR1 MGHRA, CDR2 YSYEKL. This CDR3 is built from 14 residues. V lost 5 bases and J 1 base, leaving 10 bases between the germline ends.

The CDR3 loop reads CASSSPGENTEAFF. DNA of the CDR3: TGTGCCAGCAGTTCACCGGGAGAGAACACTGAAGCTTTCTTT. The chain recombines TRBV28 with TRBJ1-1; D is undetermined. Trimming cost V 4 bases and J 1 base, with 10 bases left between them. The CDR3 has 14 residues. Germline V lookup: CDR1 MDHEN, CDR2 SYDVKM.

V and J are TRBV4-1 and TRBJ2-7; D is possibly TRBD1 or TRBD2 (6 bases each). Germline V gives CDR1 MGHRA, CDR2 YSYEKL. The V end lost 2 bases, the J end lost 5 bases, and 16 bases lay between the germline ends. This CDR3 contains 15 residues. CDR3 bases: TGCGCCAGCAGCCAAACTAGCACCGGGGGCCACGAGCAGTACTTC. It yields the protein CASSQTSTGGHEQYF.

On this clonotype: A much larger clone is a single base away; this may be a read error. V is TRBV25-1 and J is TRBJ1-1, with D possibly TRBD1 on 5 matching bases. The CDR3 totals 16 residues. The V gene's germline CDR1 is MGHDK and CDR2 SYGVNS. Trimming took 2 bases from V and 3 from J, leaving 16 bases between them. In nucleotides, the CDR3 is TGTGCCAGCAGTGAACCTAAGGGGTTTGGGGACACTGAAGCTTTCTTT. It is translated as CASSEPKGFGDTEAFF.

This clonotype appeared a few times. The V call is TRBV20-1, the J call TRBJ2-1; TRBD2 aligns across 10 bases. The J segment lost 8 bases and the V segment lost 6 bases, leaving 10 bases of the junction unmatched. CDR1 is DFQATT, CDR2 SNEGSKA, per germline (reference sequence). This CDR3 has 14 residues. CDR3 residues: CSAPNSAGGDEQFF. As DNA, the CDR3 is TGCAGTGCCCCCAACTCAGCGGGAGGGGATGAGCAGTTCTTC.

This clonotype was detected a few times. This chain joins TRBV7-9 and TRBJ1-1; D call uncertain. CDR3 length: 14 residues. The germline V and J ends were trimmed by 4 bases and 11 bases, with 20 bases remaining between them. Germline V CDR1 and CDR2: SEHNR, FQNEAQ (reference sequence). This CDR3 is CASSSSSATARAFF. DNA for the CDR3: TGTGCCAGCAGCTCCTCTTCGGCGACTGCCCGTGCTTTCTTT.

The table lists this clonotype with a few counts. The J gene is TRBJ1-1, the V gene TRBV11-3; 9 bases are a match to TRBD1. Germline assignment: CDR1 SGHNT and CDR2 YENEEA. This CDR3 is built from 15 residues. V lost 1 base and J lost 0; bases outside the gene matches: 0. DNA for the CDR3: TGTGCCAGCAGCTTAGGGACAGGGGTGAACACTGAAGCTTTCTTT. This sequence encodes CASSLGTGVNTEAFF.

In regard to this clonotype: This may be a read error: a much more frequent sequence differs by one nucleotide. The V gene is TRBV27, the J gene TRBJ2-5; tentatively, D is TRBD2 (6 bases). Per the germline V gene, CDR1 is MNHEY and CDR2 is SMNVEV (reference sequence). CDR3 length: 14 amino acids. Trimming pared 7 bases from V and 3 bases from J, leaving 15 bases between. This chain's CDR3 is CASTLLGGEETQYF. The CDR3 DNA follows: TGTGCCAGCACCCTATTGGGCGGGGAAGAGACCCAGTACTTC.

V and J are TRBV20-1 and TRBJ1-4; D remains unclear. This CDR3 spans 11 amino acids. The V gene lost 8 bases and the J gene lost 8 bases, with 12 bases spanning the gap. CDR1 and CDR2 from the germline V gene are DFQATT and SNEGSKA (reference sequence). As DNA, the CDR3 is TGCAGTACGGATCAGAGGGAAAAACTGTTTTTT. It encodes CSTDQREKLFF.

This clonotype was recorded many times. V and J are TRBV27 and TRBJ1-6; weak D call: TRBD1 (5 bases). CDR1 MNHEY and CDR2 SMNVEV come from the germline V gene (reference sequence). The germline V and J ends were trimmed by 4 bases and 2 bases, with 15 bases remaining between them. This CDR3 is 17 amino acids long. DNA of the CDR3: TGTGCCAGCAGTTACCGGACACTGCAGGCCTATAATTCACCCCTCCACTTT. Encoded protein: CASSYRTLQAYNSPLHF.

The genes are TRBV2 and TRBJ1-2; 8 bases agree with TRBD1. Germline V CDR1 and CDR2: SNHLY, FYNNEI. V trimming: 1 base; J trimming: 7 bases; junction bases outside the gene matches: 5. CDR3 size: 14 residues. Here the CDR3 reads CASSEGRGRGGYTF. DNA for the CDR3: TGTGCCAGCAGTGAAGGCAGGGGGCGCGGTGGCTACACCTTC.

This clonotype was seen repeatedly, ten times or more. J is TRBJ2-7 and V is TRBV6-2 or TRBV6-3; D call uncertain. Germline assignment: CDR1 MNHEY and CDR2 SVGEGT. This CDR3 region has 14 residues. Trimming left V 5 bases short and J 1 base short, with 12 bases between. The CDR3 DNA reads TGTGCCAGCAGTCGCCAACAAGTTTCCTACGAGCAGTACTTC. Protein: CASSRQQVSYEQYF.

This chain uses TRBV20-1 with TRBJ2-7; 8 positions match TRBD2. Losses at the gene ends were 2 bases for V and 0 bases for J; bases not matched to a gene: 3. Looked up from germline, CDR1 is DFQATT and CDR2 is SNEGSKA (reference sequence). The CDR3 has 14 amino acids. The CDR3 here is CSARKAGASYEQYF. The CDR3 nucleotides are TGCAGTGCTAGAAAAGCGGGAGCCTCCTACGAGCAGTACTTC.

The chain uses TRBV15 and TRBJ2-5; 8 bases agree with TRBD1. With 6 bases clipped from V and 5 bases from J, the junction kept 17 bases outside the gene matches. The CDR3 is 17 amino acids. Germline assignment: CDR1 LNHNV and CDR2 YYDKDF (reference sequence). Here the CDR3 reads CATRRPGQGGLRETQYF. The CDR3 nucleotides are TGTGCCACCAGAAGACCTGGACAGGGCGGTTTACGGGAGACCCAGTACTTC.

The table lists this clonotype with a few counts. The V call is TRBV15, the J call TRBJ2-1; no firm D call. The CDR3 covers 15 residues. The germline V gene has CDR1 LNHNV and CDR2 YYDKDF (reference sequence). The ends were cut back, 0 bases at V and 9 bases at J, with 15 bases in the middle. The CDR3 bases are TGTGCCACCAGCAGAGATCAGAATCGCTTCGCTGAGCAGTTCTTC. This gives the protein CATSRDQNRFAEQFF.

This clonotype appeared once. The chain carries TRBV28 and TRBJ2-2; D not resolved. Germline CDR1 reads MDHEN; CDR2 reads SYDVKM. Trimming shortened V by 8 bases and J by 3 bases, and 13 bases separated the two germline ends. This CDR3 has 14 amino acids. The CDR3 DNA reads TGTGCCAGCCAGACCGGCTATGACACCGGGGAGCTGTTTTTT. Protein product: CASQTGYDTGELFF.

A note on this clonotype: Being one base from a much bigger clone, this may be a read error. This rearrangement joins TRBV7-2 to TRBJ2-7; D call uncertain. V dropped 2 bases and J dropped 8 bases, with 13 bases sitting between them. Germline lookup yields CDR1 SGHTA and CDR2 FQGNSA. The CDR3 runs 13 residues. CDR3 residues: CASSLMFSGQQYF. CDR3 sequence (DNA): TGTGCCAGCAGCTTAATGTTCTCGGGCCAGCAGTACTTC.

The rearrangement joins TRBV2 to TRBJ2-7; 7 nucleotides line up with TRBD1. Looked up from germline, CDR1 is SNHLY and CDR2 is FYNNEI. The V and J ends lost 2 bases and 5 bases, in that order; junction bases with no gene match: 6. This CDR3 region has 14 residues. This CDR3 reads CASSENRGYDEQYF. The CDR3 nucleotides are TGTGCCAGCAGTGAAAACAGGGGTTACGACGAGCAGTACTTC.

The V gene is TRBV7-9, the J gene TRBJ2-4; D is unresolved. The CDR3 spans 15 residues. The V gene lost 5 bases and the J gene lost 4 bases, with 15 bases spanning the gap. Germline CDR1 SEHNR, CDR2 FQNEAQ (reference sequence). The CDR3: CASSTRMGLKNIQYF. The CDR3 bases are TGTGCCAGCAGCACAAGGATGGGTCTAAAAAACATTCAGTACTTC.